This T cell receptor beta chain comes out of a study of CD8+ T cells in alopecia areata. The table lists this clone with many counts. The CDR3 totals 13 residues. Per germline, CDR1 SGHRS and CDR2 YFSETQ. Losses at the gene ends were 7 bases for V and 3 bases for J; bases not matched to a gene: 5. Following extraction, RNA underwent reverse transcription to cDNA, which served as the sequencing template. The repertoire was sequenced with immunoSEQ multiplex PCR; TCRdb's copy has only in-frame clones and lacks some. The data contain some 130,000 clones, around 49% of them singletons. This TCR was recovered from a human donor with alopecia areata. This chain links TRBV5-1 with TRBJ1-2; TRBD1 matches 8 bases. Sequenced material: CD8+ T cells sorted from blood, taken at week 0. As DNA, the CDR3 is TGCGCCAGCTCGGACAGGGACCACTATGGCTACACCTTC. This translates into CASSDRDHYGYTF.